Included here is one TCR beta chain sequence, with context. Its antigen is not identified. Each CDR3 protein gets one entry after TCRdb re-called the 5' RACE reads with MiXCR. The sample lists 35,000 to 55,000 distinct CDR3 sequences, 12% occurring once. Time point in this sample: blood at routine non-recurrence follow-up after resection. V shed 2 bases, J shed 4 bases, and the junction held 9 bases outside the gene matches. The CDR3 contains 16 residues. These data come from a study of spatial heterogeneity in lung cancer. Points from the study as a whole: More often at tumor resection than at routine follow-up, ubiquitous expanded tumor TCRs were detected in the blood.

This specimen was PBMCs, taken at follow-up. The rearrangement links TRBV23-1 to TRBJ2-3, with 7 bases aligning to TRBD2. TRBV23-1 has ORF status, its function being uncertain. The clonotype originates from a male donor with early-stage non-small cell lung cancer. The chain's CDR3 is CASSQREGNRADTQYF. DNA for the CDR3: TGCGCCAGCAGTCAAAGGGAGGGGAATAGAGCAGATACGCAGTATTTT.